Following are 8 T cell receptor beta chains from one sample sequenced in a study of cytomegalovirus exposure and HLA in healthy donors. The study ran its PCR with 60 Vbeta and 13 Jbeta primers. Assay: immunoSEQ multiplex PCR; the TCRdb copy retains only in-frame clones and omits some. The sample holds 160,000 or so clones. Specimen: PBMCs. These receptors all come from a young man in good health and CMV-seronegative.

The rearrangement joins TRBV10-1 to TRBJ2-3; 7 nucleotides match TRBD2. V dropped 3 bases and J dropped 4; count of bases not matched to a gene: 7. Germline-derived CDR1 and CDR2 are WNHNN and SYGVQD (reference sequence). This CDR3 has 15 amino acids. The CDR3 sequence is CASSDGGSVSDTQYF. In DNA form, the CDR3 reads TGCGCCAGCAGTGACGGCGGGAGCGTCTCAGATACGCAGTATTTT.

V is TRBV7-6 and J is TRBJ2-1; 7 nucleotides agree with TRBD1. V was pared by 3 bases and J by 4 bases, with 3 bases of the junction left unmatched. The CDR3 spans 14 residues. Germline CDR1 and CDR2: SGHVS and FNYEAQ. The DNA for the CDR3 is TGTGCCAGCAGCTTCTGGACAGGTTACAATGAGCAGTTCTTC. Translation: CASSFWTGYNEQFF.

The gene calls are TRBV5-1 and TRBJ2-2, with TRBD2 as a possible D gene (7 bases). This CDR3 comprises 15 residues. Germline assignment: CDR1 SGHRS and CDR2 YFSETQ. Trimming left V 2 bases short and J 4 bases short, with 12 bases between. CDR3 residues: CASSFEGGGTGELFF. The CDR3 DNA sequence: TGCGCCAGCAGCTTTGAGGGAGGGGGCACCGGGGAGCTGTTTTTT. The full variable domain, completed using reference TRBV5-1 and TRBJ2-2, is KAGVTQTPRYLIKTRGQQVTLSCSPISGHRSVSWYQQTPGQGLQFLFEYFSETQRNKGNFPGRFSGRQFSNSRSEMNVSTLELGDSALYLCASSFEGGGTGELFFGEGSRLTVL.

V and J are TRBV5-6 and TRBJ1-2, with D possibly matching TRBD1 (5 bases). The CDR3 consists of 14 residues. V lost 0 bases and J lost 8, with 14 bases in between. Germline CDR1 and CDR2: SGHDT and YYEEEE. CDR3 sequence: CASSLEVGLWGYTF. CDR3 sequence (DNA): TGTGCCAGCAGCTTGGAAGTGGGGCTCTGGGGCTACACCTTC.

The chain carries TRBV14 and TRBJ1-1; 8 bases fit TRBD1. The CDR3 runs 18 residues. Unmatched junction bases numbered 11, after V lost 1 base and J lost 1 base. The germline gives CDR1 SGHDN, CDR2 FVKESK. The CDR3 loop is CASSQGRHRGAPNTEAFF. DNA for the CDR3: TGTGCCAGCAGCCAAGGACGACACAGGGGGGCCCCGAACACTGAAGCTTTCTTT.

The chain has TRBV6-1 and TRBJ2-2; D is undetermined. CDR3 size: 13 residues. The germline V gene has CDR1 MNHNS and CDR2 SASEGT. Trimming took off 8 bases at V and 4 bases at J, with 11 bases between the two ends. The CDR3 sequence: CASRIGATGELFF. In DNA form, the CDR3 reads TGTGCCAGCCGTATCGGAGCCACCGGGGAGCTGTTTTTT.

This chain uses TRBV7-3 with TRBJ2-1, with 10 nucleotides matching TRBD1. The trim removed 4 bases at V and 5 bases at J, leaving 8 bases unmatched. Germline V gene sequence: CDR1 SGHTA, CDR2 FQGTGA. This CDR3 is 16 amino acids long. The CDR3 DNA is TGTGCCAGCAGCTCCACCCGGGACAGGGGCGACAATGAGCAGTTCTTC. Its protein product is CASSSTRDRGDNEQFF.

This chain links TRBV6-6 with TRBJ2-5, with D perhaps matching TRBD2 (6 bases). V was cut by 6 bases and J by 4 bases, with 12 bases left in between. Germline V lookup: CDR1 MNHNY, CDR2 SVGAGI (reference sequence). This CDR3 has 13 amino acids. CDR3 loop: CASSRIGGETQYF. The CDR3 DNA reads TGTGCCAGCAGCAGGATCGGGGGAGAGACCCAGTACTTC.